This TCR beta chain was recovered during a study of synovial regulatory T cells in juvenile arthritis (dated by TCRdb to between 2014 and 2016). Background for the entire study: Among the sequenced patients, three were classified as therapy-naive, methotrexate plus infliximab was given to one, methotrexate was given to about 6, and treatment information was unavailable for one. TCRbeta CDR3 repertoires of blood iaTreg cells, other blood Treg cells and synovial fluid Treg cells from matched patient samples were compared in the study. TCR repertoire comparisons included Treg and Teff subsets from fewer than twelve JIA patients with active disease. Effector T cell subsets were also sequenced in the study cohort for comparisons, but only blood and synovial fluid Treg cells are covered by the Treg dataset alone.

Results the study describes overall, beyond this receptor: iaTreg TCR repertoires were found to be largely private across patients and to partially overlap with synovial Teff and blood CPL repertoires. Blood iaTreg cells showed lower TCR diversity than other blood Treg cells, consistent with antigen-driven expansion. More CDR3 sequences were shared by synovial Treg cells with iaTreg cells than with other blood Treg cells, and a closer relation was confirmed by Chao-Jaccard similarity.

Receptor libraries were prepared by the immunoSEQ multiplex PCR assay. TCRbeta CDR3 sequencing was carried out by Adaptive Biotechnologies. The authors' pipeline ran thus. To assess repertoire similarity, the researchers used the Chao-modified Jaccard index along with median clonotype overlap taken from 200 random subsamples at equal sample size. Similarity analyses used either productive nucleotide sequences or in silico-translated amino acid sequences. Repertoires were compared using hierarchical clustering with single linkage and t-SNE, both based on Chao-modified Jaccard distances. Repertoire diversity was measured with the Renyi index after sample size normalisation across a range of alpha values. This is the immuneACCESS table as TCRdb keeps it, with only in-frame sequences that have V and J called. A part of the clones is gone; compared with another copy, unresolved V genes explain less than half, and the rest is unexplained. V, J and clone size are those of that table, while D and trimming were read from the DNA. The table for this sample records 9,000 to 10,000 clones. The ten largest clones capture just over 0.9% of the sample.

TCR repertoire donors were some 11 juvenile idiopathic arthritis patients with active disease who had not reached inactive disease, 3 polyarticular and 8 oligoarticular. A median age of around 11 years (range 2.4-22.9) and a median disease duration of around seven years (range 0.2-19.1) were recorded for the TCR-sequenced patients. Samples for TCR repertoire analysis were collected at two centres in Italy. Peripheral blood mononuclear cells were separated on a Histopaque-1077 density gradient and then cryopreserved in roughly 90% FCS with around 10% DMSO. As concerns this clone: The antigen it recognizes is unknown.

Reading from cysteine to phenylalanine, the CDR3 counts 12 amino acids. The entry carries no DNA sequence. CDR1 and CDR2 were assigned from the germline V gene as MDHEN and SYDVKM. This clonotype originated in a donor younger than 30 with juvenile idiopathic arthritis. Sequenced material: Treg cells from blood. In light of the paper, this sample's cell subset or site label describes: remaining (HLA-DR-negative) circulating blood Treg cells. The chain is made from TRBV28 and TRBJ2-7; TCRdb returns TRBD1, unconfirmable since there is no DNA. The CDR3 reads as follows: CASSPIRQQQYF. The CDR3 plus the reference TRBV28 and TRBJ2-7 genes for the other parts give the full variable domain: DVKVTQSSRYLVKRTGEKVFLECVQDMDHENMFWYRQDPGLGLRLIYFSYDVKMKEKGDIPEGYSVSREKKERFSLILESASTNQTSMYLCASSPIRQQQYFGPGTRLTVT.